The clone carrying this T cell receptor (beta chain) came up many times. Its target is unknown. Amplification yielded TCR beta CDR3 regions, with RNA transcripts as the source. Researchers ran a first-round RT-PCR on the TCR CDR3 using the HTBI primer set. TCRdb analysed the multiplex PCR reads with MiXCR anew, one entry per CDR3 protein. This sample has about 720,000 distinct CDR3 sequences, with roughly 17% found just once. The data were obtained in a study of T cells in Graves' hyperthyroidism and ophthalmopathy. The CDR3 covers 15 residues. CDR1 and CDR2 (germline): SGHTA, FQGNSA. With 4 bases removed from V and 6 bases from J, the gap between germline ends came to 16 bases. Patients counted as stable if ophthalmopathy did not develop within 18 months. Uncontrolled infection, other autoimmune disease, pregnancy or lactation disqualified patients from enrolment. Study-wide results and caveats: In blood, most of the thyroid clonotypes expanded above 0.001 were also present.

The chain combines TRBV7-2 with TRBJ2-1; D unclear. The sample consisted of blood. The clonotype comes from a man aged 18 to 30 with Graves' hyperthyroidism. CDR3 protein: CASSSLSSRTNEQFF. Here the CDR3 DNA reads TGTGCCAGCAGCTCTCTAAGTTCCAGAACCAATGAGCAGTTCTTC. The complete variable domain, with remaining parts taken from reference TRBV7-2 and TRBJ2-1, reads GAGVSQSPSNKVTEKGKDVELRCDPISGHTALYWYRQSLGQGLEFLIYFQGNSAPDKSGLPSDRFSAERTGGSVSTLTIQRTQQEDSAVYLCASSSLSSRTNEQFFGPGTRLTVL.